This T cell receptor (beta chain) was captured by sequencing in a study of T-cell reconstitution after alpha-beta-depleted transplantation in children. Preparing the TCRbeta library involved the use of unique molecular identifiers. TCRdb used MiXCR to reprocess the PCR reads, holding one entry per CDR3 protein. The table includes over 200,000 distinct CDR3 sequences, about a tenth detected once. V shed 8 bases and J shed 8 bases, with 12 bases lying between them. CDR3 length: 11 amino acids. Germline assignment: CDR1 MNHEY and CDR2 SVGAGI. The source was PBMCs from the stem cell graft donor, collected from the stem cell graft. The source is a human donor who donated a stem cell graft to a child with acute lymphoblastic leukemia. The chain employs TRBV6-5 and TRBJ1-1, with D possibly matching TRBD1 (6 bases). In DNA, the CDR3 is TGTGCCAGCGGCCAAACAGGGGAAGCTTTCTTT. Its translation: CASGQTGEAFF.